This T cell receptor beta chain emerged from a study of type 1 regulatory T cells. Study-wide context: This in vitro CD4 product, T-allo10, is enriched for Tr1 cells and alloantigen-specific.

One entry per CDR3 protein, called by TCRdb with MiXCR from the reads. The sample lists 80,000 to 100,000 distinct CDR3 sequences, roughly 31% occurring once. This CDR3 spans 14 amino acids. CDR1 and CDR2 from the germline V gene are MNHEY and SMNVEV (reference sequence). V lost 3 bases and J 5 bases, leaving 12 bases between the germline ends. The chain combines TRBV27 with TRBJ2-3; D possibly corresponds to TRBD2 (6 bases). The source is a human donor in good health. The sequenced sample was CD4+ T cells, either the whole sample or a sorted fraction (not recorded which). CDR3 DNA sequence: TGTGCCAGCAGTTTCTCGGGAGTGGTAGATACGCAGTATTTT. It specifies CASSFSGVVDTQYF.